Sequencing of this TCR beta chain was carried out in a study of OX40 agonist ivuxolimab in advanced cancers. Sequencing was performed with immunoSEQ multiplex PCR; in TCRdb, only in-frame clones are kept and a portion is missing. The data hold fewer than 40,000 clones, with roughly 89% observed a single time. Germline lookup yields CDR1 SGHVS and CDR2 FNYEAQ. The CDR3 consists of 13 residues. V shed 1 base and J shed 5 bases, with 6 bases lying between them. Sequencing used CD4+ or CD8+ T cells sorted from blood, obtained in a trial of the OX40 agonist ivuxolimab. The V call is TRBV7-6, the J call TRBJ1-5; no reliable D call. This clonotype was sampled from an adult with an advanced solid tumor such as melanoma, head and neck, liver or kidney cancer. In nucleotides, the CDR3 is TGTGCCAGCAGCTTAGAAAGGGATCAGCCCCAGCATTTT. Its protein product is CASSLERDQPQHF.